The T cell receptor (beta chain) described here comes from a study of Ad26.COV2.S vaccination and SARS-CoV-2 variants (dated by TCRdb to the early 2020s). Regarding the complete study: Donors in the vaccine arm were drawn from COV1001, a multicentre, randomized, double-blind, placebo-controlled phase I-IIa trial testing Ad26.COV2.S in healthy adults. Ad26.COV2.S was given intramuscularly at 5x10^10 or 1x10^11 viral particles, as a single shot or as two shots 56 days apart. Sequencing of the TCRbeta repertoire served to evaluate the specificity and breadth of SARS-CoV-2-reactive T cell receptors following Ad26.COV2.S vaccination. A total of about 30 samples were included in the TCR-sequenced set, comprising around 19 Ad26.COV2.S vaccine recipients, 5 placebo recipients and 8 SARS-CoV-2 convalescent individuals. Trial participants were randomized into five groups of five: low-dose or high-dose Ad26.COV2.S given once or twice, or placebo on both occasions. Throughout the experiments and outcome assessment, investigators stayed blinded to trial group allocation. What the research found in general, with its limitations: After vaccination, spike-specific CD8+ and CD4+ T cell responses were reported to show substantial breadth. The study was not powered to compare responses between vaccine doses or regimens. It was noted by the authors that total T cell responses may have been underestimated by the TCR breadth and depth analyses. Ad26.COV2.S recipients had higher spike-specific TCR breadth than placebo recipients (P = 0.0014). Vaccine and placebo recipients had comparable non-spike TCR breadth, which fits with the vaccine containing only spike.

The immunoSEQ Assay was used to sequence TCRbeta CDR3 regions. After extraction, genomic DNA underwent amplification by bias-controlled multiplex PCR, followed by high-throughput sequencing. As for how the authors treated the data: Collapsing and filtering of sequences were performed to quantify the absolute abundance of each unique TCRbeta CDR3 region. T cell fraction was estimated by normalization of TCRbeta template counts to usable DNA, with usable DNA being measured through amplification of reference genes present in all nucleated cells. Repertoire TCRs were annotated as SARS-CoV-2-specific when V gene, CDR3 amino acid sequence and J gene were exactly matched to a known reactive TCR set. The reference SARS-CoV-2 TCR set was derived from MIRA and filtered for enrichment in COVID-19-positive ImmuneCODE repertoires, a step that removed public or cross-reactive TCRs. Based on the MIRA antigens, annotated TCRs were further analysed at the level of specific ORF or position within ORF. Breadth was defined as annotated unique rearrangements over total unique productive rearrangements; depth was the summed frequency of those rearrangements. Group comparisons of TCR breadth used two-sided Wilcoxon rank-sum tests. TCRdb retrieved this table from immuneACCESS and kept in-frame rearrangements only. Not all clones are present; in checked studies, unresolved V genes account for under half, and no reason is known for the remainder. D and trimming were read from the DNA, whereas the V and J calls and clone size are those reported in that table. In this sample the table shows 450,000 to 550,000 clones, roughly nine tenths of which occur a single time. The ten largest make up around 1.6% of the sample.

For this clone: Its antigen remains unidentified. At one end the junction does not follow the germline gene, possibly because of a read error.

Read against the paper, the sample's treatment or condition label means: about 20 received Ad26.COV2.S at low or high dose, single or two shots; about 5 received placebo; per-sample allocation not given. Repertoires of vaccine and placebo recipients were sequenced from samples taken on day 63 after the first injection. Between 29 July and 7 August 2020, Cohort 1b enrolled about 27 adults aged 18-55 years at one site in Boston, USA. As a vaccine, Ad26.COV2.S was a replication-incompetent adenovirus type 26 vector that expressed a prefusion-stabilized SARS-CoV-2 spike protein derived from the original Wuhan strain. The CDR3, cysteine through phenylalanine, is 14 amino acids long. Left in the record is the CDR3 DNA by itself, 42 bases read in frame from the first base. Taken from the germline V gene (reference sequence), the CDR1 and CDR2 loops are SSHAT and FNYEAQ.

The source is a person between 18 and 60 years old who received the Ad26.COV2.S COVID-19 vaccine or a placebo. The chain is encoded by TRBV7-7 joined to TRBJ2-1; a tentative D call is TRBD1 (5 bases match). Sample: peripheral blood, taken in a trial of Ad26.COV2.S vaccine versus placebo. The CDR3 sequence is CASSKDTQGAEQFF. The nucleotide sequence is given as TGTGCTAGCAGCAAGGACACCCAAGGCGCTGAGCAGTTCTTC.